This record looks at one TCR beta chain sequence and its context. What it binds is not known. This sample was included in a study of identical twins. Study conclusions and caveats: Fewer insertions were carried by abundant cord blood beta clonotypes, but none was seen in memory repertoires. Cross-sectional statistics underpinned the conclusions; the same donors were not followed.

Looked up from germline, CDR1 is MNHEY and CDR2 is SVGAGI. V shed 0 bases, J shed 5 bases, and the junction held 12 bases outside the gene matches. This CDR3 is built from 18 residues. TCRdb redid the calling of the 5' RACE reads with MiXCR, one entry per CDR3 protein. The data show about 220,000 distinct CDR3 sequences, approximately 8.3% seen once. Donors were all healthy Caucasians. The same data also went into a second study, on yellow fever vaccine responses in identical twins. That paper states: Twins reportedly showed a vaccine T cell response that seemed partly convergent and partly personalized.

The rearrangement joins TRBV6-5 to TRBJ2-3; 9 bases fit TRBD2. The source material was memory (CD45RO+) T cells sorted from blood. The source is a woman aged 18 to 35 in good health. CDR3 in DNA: TGTGCCAGCAGTTACTCGTCAACGCGGGGGGGCCCCGGAGATACGCAGTATTTT. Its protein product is CASSYSSTRGGPGDTQYF.